Listed here are 26 T cell receptor beta chains from one sample, sequenced in a study of CD8+CD57+ T cells in acquired aplastic anemia. Individuals selected for sequencing had exhibited CD8+CD57+ cell expansion on flow cytometry. CDR3 and TCR beta VDJ profiling relied on genomic DNA as the template. MiXCR, run by TCRdb on the reads, gives a single entry per CDR3 protein. Counted here are hundreds of thousands of distinct CDR3 sequences, roughly 53% occurring once; the ten biggest clones make up 15% to 20%. Sequencing used sorted CD4+, CD8+, or CD8+CD57+ T cells (not recorded which) from PBMCs. These receptor sequences come from a human donor with aplastic anemia.

Ten or more counts support this clonotype. The chain combines TRBV5-1 with TRBJ2-1; 14 nucleotides match TRBD2. The CDR3 loop spans 16 amino acids. After removal of 3 bases from V and 9 bases from J, the junction contained 8 bases not matched to a gene. In germline, CDR1 is SGHRS, CDR2 YFSETQ. In DNA, the CDR3 is TGCGCCAGCAGCTCGACCGGGACTAGCGGGGGTAGTGAGCAGTTCTTC. Protein: CASSSTGTSGGSEQFF.

As to this clonotype: A much more abundant neighbour one base away suggests this may be a read error. The V call is TRBV6-4, the J call TRBJ2-3; D remains unclear. V dropped 2 bases and J dropped 0 bases, with 12 bases sitting between them. The CDR3 extends over 16 amino acids. Germline CDR1 is MRHNA and CDR2 is SNTAGT. This chain's CDR3 is CASSDEAYSSTDTQYF. CDR3 nucleotides: TGTGCCAGCAGTGACGAGGCGTACTCTAGCACAGATACGCAGTATTTT.

This clonotype showed up many times. V usage is TRBV2 and J usage is TRBJ1-2; 9 nucleotides agree with TRBD1. Germline trimming cut 8 bases from V and 2 bases from J; bases unmatched to any gene: 6. Germline V gene sequence: CDR1 SNHLY, CDR2 FYNNEI. This CDR3 region has 14 residues. The CDR3 DNA is TGTGCCAGCTACGGGACAGGGCTAAACTATGGCTACACCTTC. Protein sequence: CASYGTGLNYGYTF.

This clonotype was observed at least ten times. The chain is built from TRBV20-1 and TRBJ1-1; the match to TRBD1 covers 10 bases. Germline CDR1 DFQATT, CDR2 SNEGSKA (reference sequence). This CDR3 is 14 amino acids long. The trim removed 4 bases at V and 5 bases at J, leaving 7 bases unmatched. The CDR3 DNA sequence: TGCAGTGCTAAGACAGGGGGCATGGAGACTGAAGCTTTCTTT. This sequence encodes CSAKTGGMETEAFF.

CDR3 nucleotide sequence: TGTGCCACCAGTGATCGAGACAGGGAGGAGGGTGGCTACACCTTC. As protein: CATSDRDREEGGYTF. V is TRBV24-1 and J is TRBJ1-2; 7 bases line up with TRBD1. The CDR3 contains 15 residues. V lost 3 bases and J lost 7; bases outside the gene matches: 10. CDR1 and CDR2 from the germline V gene are KGHDR and SFDVKD.

This clonotype was detected a few times. This sequence joins TRBV20-1 and TRBJ1-6; 9 bases map to TRBD1. This CDR3 has 17 amino acids. Unmatched junction bases numbered 3, after V lost 0 bases and J lost 0 bases. The V gene's germline CDR1 is DFQATT and CDR2 SNEGSKA (reference sequence). The CDR3 sequence is CSARDLTGGSYNSPLHF. CDR3 bases: TGCAGTGCTAGAGATCTGACAGGGGGCTCCTATAATTCACCCCTCCACTTT.

A single count supports this clonotype. This chain connects TRBV20-1 to TRBJ2-7; D might be TRBD1 (5 bases). This CDR3 comprises 12 residues. V gave up 4 bases and J gave up 7 bases, with 14 bases separating them. CDR1 and CDR2 (germline): DFQATT, SNEGSKA (reference sequence). The CDR3 loop is CSATPTKGEQYF. The CDR3 region has the DNA TGCAGTGCTACCCCCACTAAGGGGGAGCAGTACTTC.

This clonotype was seen ten or more times. The V gene is TRBV20-1, the J gene TRBJ2-2; TRBD2 is a possible D gene (7 bases). This CDR3 is 15 amino acids long. V was clipped by 4 bases and J by 3 bases, with 15 bases between them. Germline values: CDR1 DFQATT, CDR2 SNEGSKA (reference sequence). The CDR3 region has the DNA TGCAGTGCTATACGGGGAGGGGGGGACACCGGGGAGCTGTTTTTT. This gives the protein CSAIRGGGDTGELFF.

Regarding this clonotype: A much more abundant neighbour one base away suggests this may be a read error. The genes are TRBV7-9 and TRBJ1-4; D is unresolved. Germline-derived CDR1 and CDR2 are SEHNR and FQNEAQ (reference sequence). The CDR3 sequence is 16 residues long. Trimming took 4 bases from V and 2 from J, leaving 14 bases between them. The CDR3 region is CASSSTLMDTNEKLFF. The CDR3, as DNA: TGTGCCAGCAGCTCCACATTAATGGACACTAATGAAAAACTGTTTTTT. Combining the CDR3 with reference TRBV7-9 and TRBJ1-4 gives the whole variable domain DTGVSQNPRHKITKRGQNVTFRCDPISEHNRLYWYRQTLGQGPEFLTYFQNEAQLEKSRLLSDRFSAERPKGSFSTLEIQRTEQGDSAMYLCASSSTLMDTNEKLFFGSGTQLSVL.

In its sample, this clonotype was seen a few times. V is TRBV20-1 and J is TRBJ2-7; 9 nucleotides align to TRBD1. J lost 4 bases, V lost 5 bases, and 6 bases had no gene match. The CDR3 is 13 residues long. Germline V gives CDR1 DFQATT, CDR2 SNEGSKA (reference sequence). CDR3 DNA sequence: TGCAGTGCTGCGGGACAGGGAACTTACGAGCAGTACTTC. This gives the protein CSAAGQGTYEQYF.

Concerning this clonotype itself: The conserved phenylalanine or tryptophan normally closing the CDR3 is absent here, so this likely arose from a read error. J is TRBJ1-5 and V is TRBV7-9; 8 positions agree with TRBD1. The V and J ends lost 5 bases and 7 bases, in that order; junction bases with no gene match: 7. The CDR3 covers 14 residues. CDR1 and CDR2 (germline): SEHNR, FQNEAQ (reference sequence). CDR3 sequence (DNA): TGTGCCAGCAGCCCCAACCAGGGGGCCCAGCCCCAGCATTCT. Its translation: CASSPNQGAQPQHS.

This clonotype was recorded many times. The chain recombines TRBV5-8 with TRBJ1-6; 8 bases agree with TRBD1. CDR3 length: 14 amino acids. CDR1 and CDR2 from the germline V gene are SGHTS and YDEGEE. With V trimmed by 3 bases and J by 6 bases, 2 bases remained unmatched. This CDR3 is CASSSGQANSPLHF. As DNA, the CDR3 is TGTGCCAGCAGCTCGGGACAGGCTAATTCACCCCTCCACTTT.

The rearrangement links TRBV14 to TRBJ2-1; a weak D match, TRBD2 (5 bases). This CDR3 contains 14 residues. Germline assignment: CDR1 SGHDN and CDR2 FVKESK. V lost 7 bases to trimming and J lost 9 bases, with 19 bases between them. CDR3 coding DNA: TGTGCCAGCACACCGGGAAGGAGGTCCGGTGAGCAGTTCTTC. Protein sequence: CASTPGRRSGEQFF.

In this sample, this clonotype turned up many times. V and J are TRBV15 and TRBJ2-1; possibly TRBD1 or TRBD2 for D (5 bases each). Per the germline V gene, CDR1 is LNHNV and CDR2 is YYDKDF (reference sequence). Deletions cut 2 bases from V and 6 bases from J, with 11 bases between. This CDR3 has 14 amino acids. CDR3 nucleotides: TGTGCCACCAGCAGATCTATGGGGGTCAATGAGCAGTTCTTC. Translated, it gives CATSRSMGVNEQFF.

V is TRBV20-1 and J is TRBJ1-1, with D unclear. V was clipped by 5 bases and J by 0 bases, with 13 bases between them. The CDR3 runs to 14 residues. CDR1 and CDR2 (germline): DFQATT, SNEGSKA (reference sequence). In DNA, the CDR3 is TGCAGTGCTTTTAAGCCGGAGATGAACACTGAAGCTTTCTTT. Protein sequence: CSAFKPEMNTEAFF.

This clonotype was picked up a small number of times. A read error may be the cause here, since a much bigger clone is one base away. The gene calls are TRBV19 and TRBJ1-1; D might be TRBD1 (5 bases). The germline V and J ends were trimmed by 8 bases and 4 bases, with 17 bases remaining between them. The CDR3 has 14 amino acids. CDR1 is LNHDA and CDR2 is SQIVND in the germline V gene (reference sequence). For the CDR3, the DNA is TGTGCCAGTCACTCGGGGGAGGTGGTCACTGAAGCTTTCTTT. It encodes CASHSGEVVTEAFF.

Regarding this clonotype: The missing conserved phenylalanine or tryptophan at the end of this CDR3 makes a read error likely. CDR3 sequence: CASSLESVSGANVLTC. CDR3 nucleotide sequence: TGTGCCAGCAGCTTAGAATCCGTATCTGGGGCCAACGTCCTGACTTGC. This chain uses TRBV7-2 with TRBJ2-6, with D unclear. The germline gives CDR1 SGHTA, CDR2 FQGNSA. The CDR3 has 16 amino acids. Deletions cut 1 base from V and 1 base from J, with 8 bases between.

This clonotype was seen many times. The V call is TRBV7-9, the J call TRBJ2-7; either TRBD1 or TRBD2 may fit D (5 bases each). This CDR3 is 16 amino acids long. Germline lookup yields CDR1 SEHNR and CDR2 FQNEAQ (reference sequence). V lost 2 bases and J 1 base, leaving 15 bases between the germline ends. CDR3 in DNA: TGTGCCAGCAGCTTAACCCATCCGGGACCATCCTACGAGCAGTACTTC. Its translation is CASSLTHPGPSYEQYF.

The chain couples TRBV20-1 to TRBJ2-3; the D gene is possibly TRBD1 (5 bases). CDR1 and CDR2 (germline): DFQATT, SNEGSKA (reference sequence). The V end lost 3 bases, the J end lost 0 bases, and 13 bases lay between the germline ends. CDR3 length equals 15 residues. The CDR3 DNA reads as TGCAGTGCTAGCACTGGGGCGGAGAGCACAGATACGCAGTATTTT. It specifies CSASTGAESTDTQYF.

This clonotype was found a few times. The J gene is TRBJ1-1, the V gene TRBV5-1; D possibly corresponds to TRBD1 (5 bases). CDR1 is SGHRS, CDR2 YFSETQ, per germline. V was trimmed by 3 bases and J by 0 bases, leaving 18 bases between them. The CDR3 totals 17 residues. The CDR3 region is CASSSTRQLTMNTEAFF. The CDR3, as DNA: TGCGCCAGCAGCTCAACTAGACAGCTAACCATGAACACTGAAGCTTTCTTT.

This clonotype was counted ten times or more. This chain uses TRBV20-1 with TRBJ1-2, with a possible D match to TRBD1 (6 bases). Germline V gene data show CDR1 as DFQATT and CDR2 as SNEGSKA (reference sequence). The CDR3 consists of 12 residues. V was shortened by 4 bases and J by 1 base, with 7 bases between the two germline ends. CDR3 region: CSAKQGNYGYTF. The CDR3 DNA sequence: TGCAGTGCTAAACAGGGTAACTATGGCTACACCTTC.

This clonotype was counted ten times or more. V usage is TRBV7-9 and J usage is TRBJ1-5, with 7 bases lining up with TRBD1. Looked up from germline, CDR1 is SEHNR and CDR2 is FQNEAQ (reference sequence). V was pared by 6 bases and J by 2 bases, with 7 bases of the junction left unmatched. The CDR3 is made up of 15 amino acids. The CDR3 spells CASSLDRVGNQPQHF. The CDR3 DNA follows: TGTGCCAGCAGTCTTGACAGGGTCGGCAATCAGCCCCAGCATTTT. The full variable domain, in which reference TRBV7-9 and TRBJ1-5 provide the parts outside the CDR3, is DTGVSQNPRHKITKRGQNVTFRCDPISEHNRLYWYRQTLGQGPEFLTYFQNEAQLEKSRLLSDRFSAERPKGSFSTLEIQRTEQGDSAMYLCASSLDRVGNQPQHFGDGTRLSIL.

The chain joins TRBV20-1 to TRBJ2-6; possibly TRBD1 for D (6 bases). Germline assignment: CDR1 DFQATT and CDR2 SNEGSKA (reference sequence). This CDR3 region has 14 residues. Trimming pared 5 bases from V and 4 bases from J, leaving 12 bases between. The chain's CDR3 is CSAGDIFGANVLTF. The CDR3 bases are TGCAGTGCTGGGGACATATTCGGGGCCAACGTCCTGACTTTC.

This clonotype has ten or more counts. The rearrangement links TRBV28 to TRBJ2-5; D is ambiguous. Looked up from germline, CDR1 is MDHEN and CDR2 is SYDVKM. V was cut by 6 bases and J by 2 bases, with 7 bases left in between. The CDR3 contains 12 residues. CDR3 in DNA: TGTGCCAGCAGCCCCTTACAAGAGACCCAGTACTTC. It is translated as CASSPLQETQYF.

This clonotype showed up many times. This chain links TRBV5-1 with TRBJ1-2, with 8 bases that match TRBD1. The CDR3 extends over 14 amino acids. The J segment lost 6 bases and the V segment lost 3 bases, leaving 7 bases of the junction unmatched. Germline loops: CDR1 SGHRS, CDR2 YFSETQ. CDR3 loop: CASSSYGQGNGYTF. The DNA for the CDR3 is TGCGCCAGCAGCTCGTACGGACAGGGAAATGGCTACACCTTC.

The chain employs TRBV7-9 and TRBJ2-3; D uncertain. Germline-derived CDR1 and CDR2 are SEHNR and FQNEAQ (reference sequence). CDR3 length: 14 amino acids. V was shortened by 1 base and J by 4 bases, with 9 bases between the two germline ends. CDR3 in DNA: TGTGCCAGCAGCTTAGTGCTGACCCCAGATACGCAGTATTTT. This gives the protein CASSLVLTPDTQYF.